These 30 T cell receptor beta chains originate from one sample sequenced in a study of T cells after yellow fever vaccination. TCRdb independently ran MiXCR on the 5' RACE reads; one entry per CDR3 protein. The sample yields about 220,000 distinct CDR3 sequences, 3% to 3.5% seen once. Sequenced material: CD4+ T cells sorted from PBMCs, taken 10 days after the yellow fever booster vaccination. The receptors were sampled from a man between 18 and 35 years old who received the YFV17D yellow fever vaccine.

Ten or more counts support this clonotype. This chain connects TRBV6-4 to TRBJ1-5; D is unresolved. Trimming removed 6 bases from V and 2 bases from J, with 11 bases in between. The CDR3 runs 14 residues. Germline V lookup: CDR1 MRHNA, CDR2 SNTAGT. CDR3: CASSGEAGNQPQHF. The CDR3 DNA is TGTGCCAGCAGCGGGGAAGCAGGCAATCAGCCCCAGCATTTT.

This clonotype was seen ten or more times. This rearrangement joins TRBV6-1 to TRBJ2-2, with 8 bases fitting TRBD1. The J segment lost 8 bases and the V segment lost 4 bases, leaving 6 bases of the junction unmatched. This CDR3 spans 14 amino acids. The germline V gene has CDR1 MNHNS and CDR2 SASEGT. The DNA of the CDR3 is TGTGCCAGCAGTGTTCAGGGGGCGACGGGGGAGCTGTTTTTT. Translating gives CASSVQGATGELFF.

V gene TRBV20-1 combines with J gene TRBJ2-5; the D call may be TRBD1 or TRBD2 (5 bases each). Trimming stripped 7 bases from V and 2 bases from J, with 11 bases between. CDR1 and CDR2 (germline): DFQATT, SNEGSKA (reference sequence). The CDR3 covers 12 residues. The CDR3 DNA reads as TGCAGTGTTGGGACGGGGCAAGAGACCCAGTACTTC. Translation: CSVGTGQETQYF.

V gene TRBV6-6 combines with J gene TRBJ1-2, with D possibly matching TRBD1 (5 bases). Per the germline V gene, CDR1 is MNHNY and CDR2 is SVGAGI (reference sequence). V gave up 5 bases and J gave up 7 bases, with 20 bases separating them. The CDR3 is made up of 15 amino acids. DNA for the CDR3: TGTGCCAGCAGTCCCTGGGGTTGGGGGGAATTTGGCTACACCTTC. This gives the protein CASSPWGWGEFGYTF.

There are many counts of this clonotype. The gene calls are TRBV5-1 and TRBJ2-5; the D gene is possibly TRBD2 (5 bases). The CDR3 has 15 residues. Germline loops: CDR1 SGHRS, CDR2 YFSETQ. Trimming shortened V by 4 bases and J by 2 bases, and 15 bases separated the two germline ends. CDR3 sequence reads: CASSQAPPGQETQYF. The CDR3 nucleotides are TGCGCCAGCAGCCAGGCCCCCCCGGGACAAGAGACCCAGTACTTC.

This clonotype was recorded at least ten times. This sequence joins TRBV5-1 and TRBJ2-3, with D unclear. V lost 0 bases and J lost 1, with 9 bases in between. Germline V gene data show CDR1 as SGHRS and CDR2 as YFSETQ. This CDR3 has 15 residues. The CDR3 DNA sequence: TGCGCCAGCAGCTTGGACGGGCAGGGCACAGATACGCAGTATTTT. It codes for CASSLDGQGTDTQYF.

In regard to this clonotype: Being one base from a much bigger clone, this may be a read error. The J gene is TRBJ1-4, the V gene TRBV6-5, with D maybe TRBD1 (5 bases). This CDR3 spans 13 amino acids. V was trimmed by 3 bases and J by 7 bases, leaving 9 bases between them. Looked up from germline, CDR1 is MNHEY and CDR2 is SVGAGI. This CDR3 is CASSYYDSEKLFF. The DNA for the CDR3 is TGTGCCAGCAGTTATTATGACAGTGAAAAACTGTTTTTT.

This clonotype has a count of ten or more. This chain links TRBV5-1 with TRBJ2-3, with TRBD2 identical over 10 bases. The CDR3 covers 16 residues. The ends lost 1 base at V and 0 bases at J; junction bases unmatched: 2. Germline assignment: CDR1 SGHRS and CDR2 YFSETQ. CDR3 sequence (DNA): TGCGCCAGCAGCTTGCTAGCGGGGGCTAGCACAGATACGCAGTATTTT. Its translation is CASSLLAGASTDTQYF.

This clonotype occurred many times. The chain recombines TRBV18 with TRBJ2-1; 11 positions match TRBD2. Germline loops: CDR1 KGHSH, CDR2 LQKENI. The V and J ends lost 3 bases and 6 bases, in that order; junction bases with no gene match: 7. The CDR3 is 16 amino acids. CDR3 DNA sequence: TGTGCCAGCTCACCGACGGGGCTAGCGGGGGGCAATGAGCAGTTCTTC. It is translated as CASSPTGLAGGNEQFF.

This clonotype turned up a few times. CDR3: CASSPTAGTNEQYV. DNA of the CDR3: TGTGCCAGCTCACCAACGGCAGGAACGAACGAGCAGTACGTC. The V gene is TRBV18, the J gene TRBJ2-7; D remains ambiguous. Germline V gene sequence: CDR1 KGHSH, CDR2 LQKENI. The CDR3 is 14 residues long. The V end lost 2 bases, the J end lost 5 bases, and 13 bases lay between the germline ends.

This chain's CDR3 is CASSGGTGASETQYF. Written as DNA, the CDR3 is TGTGCCAGCAGCGGCGGGACAGGAGCTTCGGAGACCCAGTACTTC. The chain joins TRBV5-6 to TRBJ2-5; 8 positions agree with TRBD1. Germline CDR1 and CDR2: SGHDT and YYEEEE. This CDR3 is built from 15 residues. Trimming cost V 4 bases and J 5 bases; bases outside gene matches: 10.

This chain joins TRBV6-5 and TRBJ2-5; TRBD2 might be the D (6 bases). Germline V CDR1 and CDR2: MNHEY, SVGAGI. This CDR3 spans 13 amino acids. The germline V and J ends were trimmed by 6 bases and 7 bases, with 15 bases remaining between them. CDR3 region: CASSTGLSGTQYF. The DNA for the CDR3 is TGTGCCAGCAGCACGGGACTCAGCGGGACCCAGTACTTC.

The chain joins TRBV15 to TRBJ1-3; no reliable D call. Looked up from germline, CDR1 is LNHNV and CDR2 is YYDKDF (reference sequence). This CDR3 has 11 residues. Trimming left V 6 bases short and J 3 bases short, with 3 bases between. This CDR3 is CATSFGNTIYF. The CDR3 coding sequence is TGTGCCACCAGTTTTGGAAACACCATATATTTT.

The chain carries TRBV11-2 and TRBJ2-7, with D hard to call. Trimming took 6 bases from V and 11 from J, leaving 14 bases between them. Germline CDR1 SGHAT, CDR2 FQNNGV. The CDR3 length is 11 residues. The CDR3 sequence is CASRSARVKYF. The DNA of the CDR3 is TGTGCCAGCAGGTCGGCACGAGTAAAGTACTTC.

The V call is TRBV7-9, the J call TRBJ1-1; no firm D call. This CDR3 comprises 13 residues. Trimming left V 8 bases short and J 1 base short, with 11 bases between. In germline, CDR1 is SEHNR, CDR2 FQNEAQ (reference sequence). CDR3 protein: CASSIEANTEAFF. The CDR3 region has the DNA TGTGCCAGCTCAATAGAGGCGAACACTGAAGCTTTCTTT.

This clonotype occurred a few times. This chain links TRBV9 with TRBJ2-1, with D hard to call. This CDR3 is 14 amino acids long. Per germline, CDR1 SGDLS and CDR2 YYNGEE. V was clipped by 2 bases and J by 9 bases, with 15 bases between them. CDR3 protein: CASSVSDGWTEQFF. As DNA, the CDR3 is TGTGCCAGCAGCGTTTCCGACGGTTGGACTGAGCAGTTCTTC.

This clonotype came up many times. This sequence joins TRBV5-1 and TRBJ1-1; TRBD1 might be the D (5 bases). Trimming removed 1 base at V and 1 base at J, with 17 bases between. The CDR3 sequence is 17 residues long. CDR1 and CDR2 from the germline V gene are SGHRS and YFSETQ. This CDR3 reads CASSLSGRAGGNTEAFF. The CDR3 coding sequence is TGCGCCAGCAGCTTGTCAGGCAGGGCTGGCGGGAACACTGAAGCTTTCTTT.

J is TRBJ1-5 and V is TRBV30; 9 nucleotides match TRBD1. V lost 1 base, J lost 5 bases, and 0 bases stayed unmatched. The germline CDR1 and CDR2 sequences are GTSNPN and SVGIG (reference sequence). The CDR3 is 13 amino acids. DNA of the CDR3: TGTGCCTGGAGTGGGGACAGGGATCAGCCCCAGCATTTT. This gives the protein CAWSGDRDQPQHF.

The chain couples TRBV12-3 or TRBV12-4 to TRBJ1-1, with D perhaps matching TRBD1 (5 bases). This CDR3 spans 15 amino acids. V lost 2 bases and J 0 bases, leaving 10 bases between the germline ends. The CDR3 nucleotides are TGTGCCAGCAGTTTATGGGGGTCGGTGAACACTGAAGCTTTCTTT. This encodes CASSLWGSVNTEAFF.

This clonotype has at least ten counts. The J gene is TRBJ2-7, the V gene TRBV27; 7 bases fit TRBD1. V shed 6 bases, J shed 7 bases, and the junction held 6 bases outside the gene matches. The CDR3 contains 12 residues. Germline CDR1 and CDR2: MNHEY and SMNVEV (reference sequence). DNA of the CDR3: TGTGCCAGCAGCATAACAGGGGAGGAGCAGTACTTC. It yields the protein CASSITGEEQYF.

The chain couples TRBV11-3 to TRBJ1-5; D call uncertain. Germline CDR1 reads SGHNT; CDR2 reads YENEEA. V was trimmed by 3 bases and J by 9 bases, leaving 9 bases between them. This CDR3 comprises 12 residues. This chain's CDR3 is CASSFLSRPQHF. The CDR3 DNA is TGTGCCAGCAGCTTCCTTTCGAGGCCCCAGCATTTT.

Ten or more counts support this clonotype. The chain uses TRBV28 and TRBJ2-4, with TRBD2 matching over 10 bases. Germline V gives CDR1 MDHEN, CDR2 SYDVKM. This CDR3 region has 16 residues. Losses at the gene ends were 3 bases for V and 5 bases for J; bases not matched to a gene: 7. The DNA for the CDR3 is TGTGCCAGCAGTTTCGGAGGGCTAGCGGGGGAAAACATTCAGTACTTC. Its translation: CASSFGGLAGENIQYF.

This clonotype was seen more than once but under ten times. The CDR3 DNA reads TGTGCCATCAGTGACCCTGACTTACAGGGAAACGGGCTCCACTTT. This sequence encodes CAISDPDLQGNGLHF. The chain couples TRBV10-3 to TRBJ1-6; tentatively, D is TRBD1 (6 bases). Germline V gene data show CDR1 as ENHRY and CDR2 as SYGVKD. This CDR3 comprises 15 residues. With 3 bases removed from V and 16 bases from J, the gap between germline ends came to 22 bases.

This clonotype came up many times. The CDR3 loop reads CSASGQGNTYEQYF. The CDR3 DNA sequence: TGCAGTGCTTCCGGACAGGGGAACACCTACGAGCAGTACTTC. V is TRBV20-1 and J is TRBJ2-7, with 9 bases lining up with TRBD1. Per germline, CDR1 DFQATT and CDR2 SNEGSKA (reference sequence). This CDR3 spans 14 amino acids. Trimming took 5 bases from V and 2 from J; bases not matched to a gene: 7.

Many counts were recorded for this clonotype. The chain combines TRBV12-3 or TRBV12-4 with TRBJ2-7, with a possible D match to TRBD2 (5 bases). The CDR3 has 13 residues. Trimming cost V 5 bases and J 11 bases, with 19 bases left between them. The CDR3 is CASSPSGIRAKYF. The CDR3 DNA reads as TGTGCCAGCAGTCCATCGGGAATCCGAGCAAAGTACTTC.

This clonotype has ten or more counts. The chain is built from TRBV28 and TRBJ1-6; 8 nucleotides line up with TRBD1. This CDR3 has 14 amino acids. The ends lost 6 bases at V and 6 bases at J; junction bases unmatched: 4. Germline values: CDR1 MDHEN, CDR2 SYDVKM. The chain's CDR3 is CASSPGQGNSPLHF. The CDR3 nucleotides read TGTGCCAGCAGCCCCGGACAGGGTAATTCACCCCTCCACTTT.

This clonotype has a handful of counts. V gene TRBV3-1 combines with J gene TRBJ2-3; D not certain. Germline V gene data show CDR1 as LGHDT and CDR2 as YNNKEL (reference sequence). This CDR3 comprises 13 residues. With 7 bases removed from V and 2 bases from J, the gap between germline ends came to 10 bases. DNA of the CDR3: TGTGCCAGCAACCCACAGTACACAGATACGCAGTATTTT. Translation gives CASNPQYTDTQYF.

This clonotype came up many times. V usage is TRBV7-2 and J usage is TRBJ2-3; tentatively, D is TRBD1 or TRBD2 (5 bases each). The germline V gene has CDR1 SGHTA and CDR2 FQGNSA. V lost 3 bases and J 2 bases, leaving 12 bases between the germline ends. The CDR3 has 15 residues. This chain's CDR3 is CASSFSRGLTDTQYF. CDR3 nucleotide sequence: TGTGCCAGCAGCTTCAGTCGGGGCCTCACAGATACGCAGTATTTT.

This clonotype was found many times. The DNA of the CDR3 is TGTGCCAGCAGCCGTACCAGGGGAATTAACGAAAAACTGTTTTTT. Its protein is CASSRTRGINEKLFF. The chain carries TRBV11-2 and TRBJ1-4; perhaps TRBD1 as D (6 bases). Germline V gene sequence: CDR1 SGHAT, CDR2 FQNNGV. CDR3 length equals 15 residues. With 5 bases removed from V and 8 bases from J, the gap between germline ends came to 18 bases.

The CDR3 DNA sequence: TGTGCCAGCAGCCAAGCGACAGGGGTAGTATACACCTTC. This sequence encodes CASSQATGVVYTF. This chain links TRBV3-1 with TRBJ1-2; 8 bases are a match to TRBD1. V trimming: 1 base; J trimming: 11 bases; junction bases outside the gene matches: 6. CDR3 length: 13 residues. CDR1 LGHDT and CDR2 YNNKEL come from the germline V gene (reference sequence).